The table lists the clone carrying this T cell receptor (beta chain) with a count of one. The sample comes from a study of CD8+ T cells in alopecia areata. Study-wide background: Dosing with tofacitinib proceeded for 6 to 18 months, followed by 6 months off drug.

Unmatched junction bases numbered 6, after V lost 3 bases and J lost 4 bases. Per the germline V gene, CDR1 is SGDLS and CDR2 is YYNGEE. This CDR3 is built from 14 residues. Reverse transcription of extracted RNA yielded cDNA, which provided the sequencing template. Produced via immunoSEQ multiplex PCR; TCRdb's table is partial and in-frame only. The data contain 150,000 or so clones, about 87% of them singletons. Sorted out of PBMCs were CD4+ T cells and CD8+ T cells. This sequence originates from a human donor with alopecia areata. The sample was CD8+ T cells sorted from blood, taken at week 0. The chain has TRBV9 and TRBJ1-2, with 7 nucleotides matching TRBD1. CDR3 DNA: TGTGCCAGCAGCGAATCAGGACAGGCCTATGGCTACACCTTC. This encodes CASSESGQAYGYTF.